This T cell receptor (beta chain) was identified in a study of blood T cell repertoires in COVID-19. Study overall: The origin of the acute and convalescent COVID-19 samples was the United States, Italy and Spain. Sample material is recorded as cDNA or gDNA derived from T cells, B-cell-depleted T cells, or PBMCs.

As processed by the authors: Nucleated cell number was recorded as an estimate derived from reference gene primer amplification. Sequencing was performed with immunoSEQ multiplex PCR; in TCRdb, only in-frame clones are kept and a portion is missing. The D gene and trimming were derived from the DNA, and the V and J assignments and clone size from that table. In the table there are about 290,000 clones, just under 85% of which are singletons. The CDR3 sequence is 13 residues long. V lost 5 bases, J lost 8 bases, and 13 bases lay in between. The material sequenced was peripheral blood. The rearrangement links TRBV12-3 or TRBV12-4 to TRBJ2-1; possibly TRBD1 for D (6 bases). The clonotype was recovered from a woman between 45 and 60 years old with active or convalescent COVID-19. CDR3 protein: CASSRTGFDEQFF. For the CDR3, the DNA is TGTGCCAGCAGTCGCACAGGGTTCGATGAGCAGTTCTTC.